Listed below are T cell receptor beta chains from one sample, sequenced in a study of T cell responses to AZD1222 COVID-19 vaccine. Clones were sequenced by immunoSEQ multiplex PCR, and TCRdb holds only the in-frame ones, with some missing. The sample includes about 130,000 clones, around 85% of them seen just once. The source was peripheral blood, collected 28 days after the second AZD1222 dose. Receptors originate from an adult who received the AZD1222 COVID-19 vaccine. The CDR3 runs from the conserved cysteine through the conserved F or W. Each record gives: clone size, V gene, D gene, J gene, CDR3 DNA, CDR3 protein. A D gene is named only where the DNA matches it firmly. Expanded clones are given a class, and other clones once, few, many or no size at all.

>once|TRBV6-5|TRBD2|TRBJ2-3
TGTGCCAGCAGTTACATGGGGACTAGACCAGATACGCAGTATTTT
CASSYMGTRPDTQYF
>.|TRBV3-1/TRBV3-2|TRBD1|TRBJ2-1
TGTGCCAGCAGCCAAAGACAGGGGGCATTGAATGAGCAGTTCTTC
CASSQRQGALNEQFF
>.|TRBV4-2|.|TRBJ1-4
TGTGCCAGCAGCCAAGAGAGGGGGGTGGATGAAAAACTGTTTTTT
CASSQERGVDEKLFF
>.|TRBV19|.|TRBJ2-2
TGTGCCAGTAGTATAAAAGGAGGCGGGGAGCTGTTTTTT
CASSIKGGGELFF
>.|TRBV11-2|.|TRBJ2-2
TGTGCCAGCAGCCAGGACAGGAGGGACACCGGGGAGCTGTTTTTT
CASSQDRRDTGELFF
>.|TRBV5-5|TRBD1|TRBJ1-3
TGTGCCAGCAGCCGGGACAGGCGCCTCTCTGGAAACACCATATATTTT
CASSRDRRLSGNTIYF
>.|TRBV9|TRBD1|TRBJ2-7
TGTGCCAGCAGCTTGCGGCAGCACAGACGGGACAGGGGGGACTACGAGCAGTACTTC
CASSLRQHRRDRGDYEQYF
>.|TRBV28|.|TRBJ2-3
TGTGCCAGCAGTTTAGATACGCAGTATTTT
CASSLDTQYF
>.|TRBV7-2|.|TRBJ1-3
TGTGCCAGCACCCGGGGCCCGAGCTCTGGAAACACCATATATTTT
CASTRGPSSGNTIYF
>.|TRBV4-2|.|TRBJ1-2
TGTGCCAGCAGCCAAGACCCGACACCGGTAAGGGGCTACACCTTC
CASSQDPTPVRGYTF
>.|TRBV25-1|TRBD1|TRBJ1-4
TGTGCCAGCAGTAGGGGACAGGGGGAAAAACTGTTTTTT
CASSRGQGEKLFF
>.|TRBV3-1/TRBV3-2|.|TRBJ2-5
TGTGCCAGCAGCCAAAGACCCAAGGGGGGGGATACAGGGCGGCGGGAGACCCAGTACTTC
CASSQRPKGGDTGRRETQYF
>.|TRBV27|.|TRBJ1-2
TGTGCCAGCCGAGGGGGGTATGGCTACACCTTC
CASRGGYGYTF
>.|TRBV4-1|.|TRBJ2-1
TGCGCCAGCAGCCAAGATCTGAGCGGGCCCTCCTACAATGAGCAGTTCTTC
CASSQDLSGPSYNEQFF